The clone carrying this T cell receptor (beta chain) was seen only once. The antigen remains undetermined. Genomic DNA (from each subset) was split evenly across several immunoSEQ plates. Repertoires were generated with immunoSEQ multiplex PCR, while TCRdb's copy carries only in-frame clones and drops some. The sample carries around 1,900,000 clones, just under 95% recorded once. J lost 4 bases, V lost 5 bases, and 12 bases had no gene match. Germline assignment: CDR1 SGHVS and CDR2 FQNEAQ. The CDR3 is 16 amino acids. These data originate in a study of shared clonotypes between healthy human individuals. Study results and limitations: Clonotype sharing among the donors was expected to vary with sequencing depth.

Naive CD8 isolation took CD45RO-negative cells positively selected for CCR7 and excluded terminally differentiated effector memory CD45RA+ cells. Material: naive CD8+ T cells from PBMCs. The receptor was isolated from a man aged 18-30 years in good health. Some clones in this sample may be carry-over from other donors' samples. The V and J genes are TRBV7-8 and TRBJ2-7, with 9 bases aligning to TRBD1. The CDR3 region has the DNA TGTGCCAGCAGCGGCCGACAGGGGGGTCAGGCTTACGAGCAGTACTTC. Translating it yields CASSGRQGGQAYEQYF.